This T cell receptor beta chain was captured by sequencing in a study of shared clonotypes between healthy human individuals. Study-level results: What limited the represented genetic and exposure-history diversity was the small number of donors. It was the non-shared clonotypes that had lower generation probabilities than clonotypes shared by all four donors.

CD8 cells regarded as naive lacked CD45RO, were positively chosen for CCR7, and omitted terminally differentiated effector memory CD45RA+ cells. Replicate PCRs run on sorted subsets employed approximately 180 ng DNA, roughly 30,000 T cell genomes. The protocol was immunoSEQ multiplex PCR, while the TCRdb copy is restricted to in-frame clones and leaves out a portion. This table has about 2 million clones, about 94% appearing once. As for this clone: Its matching antigen is unknown.

Trimming left V 0 bases short and J 0 bases short, with 9 bases between. This CDR3 region has 15 residues. CDR1 is MNHEY and CDR2 is SMNVEV in the germline V gene (reference sequence). The sequence came from a young man in good health. Sequencing was done on a sample of naive CD8+ T cells sorted from blood. The chain recombines TRBV27 with TRBJ2-7; no reliable D call. The CDR3 bases are TGTGCCAGCAGTTTATCAGGCTACCTCTCCTACGAGCAGTACTTC. Translation gives CASSLSGYLSYEQYF.